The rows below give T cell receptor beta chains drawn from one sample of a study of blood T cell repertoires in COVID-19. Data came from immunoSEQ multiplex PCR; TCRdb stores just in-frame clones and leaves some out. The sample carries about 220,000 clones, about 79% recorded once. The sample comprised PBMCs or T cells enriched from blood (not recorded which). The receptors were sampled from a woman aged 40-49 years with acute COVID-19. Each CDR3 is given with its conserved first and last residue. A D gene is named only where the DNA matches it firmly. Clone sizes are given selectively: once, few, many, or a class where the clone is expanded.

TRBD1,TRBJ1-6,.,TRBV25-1,TGTGCCAGCAGTGATCCAGGGGGTCTGGGATCACCCCTCCACTTT,CASSDPGGLGSPLHF
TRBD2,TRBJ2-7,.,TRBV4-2,TGTGCCAGCAGCCAATTAGCGGGGGCCTCCTACGAGCAGTACTTC,CASSQLAGASYEQYF
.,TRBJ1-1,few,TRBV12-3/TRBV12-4,TGTGCCAGCAGGTCAGGGGTGACTGAAGCTTTCTTT,CASRSGVTEAFF
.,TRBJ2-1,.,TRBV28,TGTGCCAGCAGTTCCGCCGCGGCTAGCGCGTACAATGAGCAGTTCTTC,CASSSAAASAYNEQFF
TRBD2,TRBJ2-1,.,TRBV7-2,TGTGCCAGCAGCTTAGAAGGGACTAGCGGATTCAATGAGCAGTTCTTC,CASSLEGTSGFNEQFF
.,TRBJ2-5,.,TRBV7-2,TGTGCCAGCAGCCTTGGGCAGGGGCGTCAAGAGACCCAGTACTTC,CASSLGQGRQETQYF
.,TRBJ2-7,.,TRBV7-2,TGTGCCAGCAGCCTAGGGGCTATCCTCTACGAGCAGTACTTC,CASSLGAILYEQYF
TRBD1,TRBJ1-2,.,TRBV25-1,TGTGCCAGCAGCGGACAGGGAGTCTATGGCTACACCTTC,CASSGQGVYGYTF
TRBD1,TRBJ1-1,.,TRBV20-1,TGCAGGCCTACAGGGGACACTGAAGCTTTCTTT,CRPTGDTEAFF
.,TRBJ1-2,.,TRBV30,TGTGCCTGGTCTGTTCTTAACTATGGCTACACCTTC,CAWSVLNYGYTF
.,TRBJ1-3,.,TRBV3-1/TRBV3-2,TGTGCCAGCAGCCTAAATTTAAACACCATATATTTT,CASSLNLNTIYF
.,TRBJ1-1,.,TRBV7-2,TGTGCCAGCAGCAGCAGGGTGGGGAACACTGAAGCTTTCTTT,CASSSRVGNTEAFF
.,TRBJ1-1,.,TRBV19,TGTGCCAGTAGTATAGAAAGGAGGATGGACAGTTTGAACACTGAAGCTTTCTTT,CASSIERRMDSLNTEAFF
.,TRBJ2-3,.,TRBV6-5,TGTGCCAGTTCCACTAGCTTGATAGATACGCAGTATTTT,CASSTSLIDTQYF
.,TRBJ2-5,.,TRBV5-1,TGCGCCAGCAGCTTGGCCAGGGCCCAAGAGACCCAGTACTTC,CASSLARAQETQYF
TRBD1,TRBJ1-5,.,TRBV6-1,TGTGCCAGCAGTGAAATTGGAGGGGGCACGATAGGCAATCAGCCCCAGCATTTT,CASSEIGGGTIGNQPQHF
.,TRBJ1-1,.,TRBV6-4,TGTGCCAGCATCTGGGAGGAGAGGTGGATGAACACTGAAGCTTTCTTT,CASIWEERWMNTEAFF
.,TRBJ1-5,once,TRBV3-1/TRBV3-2,TGTGCCAGCAGCCAAGATTCAGGGGTCGACCAGCCCCAGCATTTT,CASSQDSGVDQPQHF
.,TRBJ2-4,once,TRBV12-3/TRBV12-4,TGTGCCAGCAGCCAGACAGGCGGAAACATTCAGTACTTC,CASSQTGGNIQYF
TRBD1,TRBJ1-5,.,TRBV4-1,TGCGCCAGCAGCCCCGGGACAGGGAATCAGCCCCAGCATTTT,CASSPGTGNQPQHF
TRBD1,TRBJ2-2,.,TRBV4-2,TGTGCCAGCAGCCAAACAGGGGGCAGGAACACCGGGGAGCTGTTTTTT,CASSQTGGRNTGELFF
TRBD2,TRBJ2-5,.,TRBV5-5,TGTGCCAGCAGCCGCGAGGGAGCGGGGGGGCAGGAGACCCAGTACTTC,CASSREGAGGQETQYF
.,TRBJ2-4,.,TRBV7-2,TGTGCCAGCAAAGGGGGCAAAAACATTCAGTACTTC,CASKGGKNIQYF
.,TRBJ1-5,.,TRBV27,TGTGCCAGCAGTTTAGGCGGGGTACGGCAGCCCCAGCATTTT,CASSLGGVRQPQHF
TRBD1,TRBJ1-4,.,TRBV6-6,TGTGCCAGTATGCAGGGGGCGAATGAAAAACTGTTTTTT,CASMQGANEKLFF
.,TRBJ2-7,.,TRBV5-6,TGTGCCAGCAGCTTGTGGAGGCAGTCCTACGAGCAGTACTTC,CASSLWRQSYEQYF